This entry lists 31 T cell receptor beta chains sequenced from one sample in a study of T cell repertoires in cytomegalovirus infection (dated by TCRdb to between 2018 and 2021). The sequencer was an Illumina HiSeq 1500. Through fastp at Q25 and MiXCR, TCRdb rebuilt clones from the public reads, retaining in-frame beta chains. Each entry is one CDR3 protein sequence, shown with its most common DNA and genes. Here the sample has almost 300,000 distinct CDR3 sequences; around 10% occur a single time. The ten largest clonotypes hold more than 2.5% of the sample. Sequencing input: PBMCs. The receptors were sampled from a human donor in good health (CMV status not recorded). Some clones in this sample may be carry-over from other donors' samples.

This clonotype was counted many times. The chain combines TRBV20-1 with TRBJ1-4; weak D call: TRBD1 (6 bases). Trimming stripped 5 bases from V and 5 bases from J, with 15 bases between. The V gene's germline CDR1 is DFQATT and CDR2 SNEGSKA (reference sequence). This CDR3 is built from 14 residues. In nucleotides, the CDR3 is TGCAGTGCTCCCCTAAACAGGGAGAATGAAAAACTGTTTTTT. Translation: CSAPLNRENEKLFF.

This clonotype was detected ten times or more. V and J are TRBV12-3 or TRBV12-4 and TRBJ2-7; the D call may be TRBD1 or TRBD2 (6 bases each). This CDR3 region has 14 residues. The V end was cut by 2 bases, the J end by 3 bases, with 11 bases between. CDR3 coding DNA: TGTGCCAGCAGTTTAAAACAGGGAGGCTACGAGCAGTACTTC. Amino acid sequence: CASSLKQGGYEQYF.

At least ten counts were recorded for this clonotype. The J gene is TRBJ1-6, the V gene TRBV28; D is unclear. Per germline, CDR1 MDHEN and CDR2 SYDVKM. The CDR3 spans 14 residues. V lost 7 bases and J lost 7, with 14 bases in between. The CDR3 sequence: CASTLRSRNSPLHF. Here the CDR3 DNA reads TGTGCCAGCACCCTAAGGTCCCGGAATTCACCCCTCCACTTT.

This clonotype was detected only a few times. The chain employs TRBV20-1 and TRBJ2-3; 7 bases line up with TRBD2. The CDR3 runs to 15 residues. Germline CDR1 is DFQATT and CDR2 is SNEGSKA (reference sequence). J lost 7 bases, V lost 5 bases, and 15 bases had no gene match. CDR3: CSAFRWGGRGNTQYF. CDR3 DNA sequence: TGCAGTGCTTTCCGCTGGGGGGGGAGGGGAAATACGCAGTATTTT.

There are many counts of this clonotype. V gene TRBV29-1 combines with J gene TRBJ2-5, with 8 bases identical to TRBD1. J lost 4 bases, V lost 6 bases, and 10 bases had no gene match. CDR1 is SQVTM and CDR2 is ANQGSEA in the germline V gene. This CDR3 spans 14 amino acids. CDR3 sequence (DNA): TGCAGCGTGGGGTTACAGACAGGGGTAGAGACCCAGTACTTC. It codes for CSVGLQTGVETQYF.

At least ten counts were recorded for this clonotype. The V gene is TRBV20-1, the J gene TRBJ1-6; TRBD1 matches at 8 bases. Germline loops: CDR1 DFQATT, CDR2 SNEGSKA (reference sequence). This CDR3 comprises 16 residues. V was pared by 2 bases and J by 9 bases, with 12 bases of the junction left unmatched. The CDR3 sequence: CSARPPMTGDGSPLHF. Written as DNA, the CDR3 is TGCAGTGCTAGACCGCCAATGACAGGGGACGGTTCACCCCTCCACTTT.

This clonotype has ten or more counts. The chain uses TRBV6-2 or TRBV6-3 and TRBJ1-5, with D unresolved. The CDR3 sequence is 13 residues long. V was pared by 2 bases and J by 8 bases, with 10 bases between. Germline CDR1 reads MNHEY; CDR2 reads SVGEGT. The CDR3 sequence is CASSYGPREPQHF. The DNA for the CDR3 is TGTGCCAGCAGTTACGGTCCAAGGGAGCCCCAGCATTTT.

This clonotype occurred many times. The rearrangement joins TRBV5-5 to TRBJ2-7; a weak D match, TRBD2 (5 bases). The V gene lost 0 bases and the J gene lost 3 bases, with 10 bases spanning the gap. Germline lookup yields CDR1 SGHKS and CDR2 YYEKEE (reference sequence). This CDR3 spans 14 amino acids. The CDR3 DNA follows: TGTGCCAGCAGCTTGGGGGGAGCGAACTACGAGCAGTACTTC. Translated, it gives CASSLGGANYEQYF.

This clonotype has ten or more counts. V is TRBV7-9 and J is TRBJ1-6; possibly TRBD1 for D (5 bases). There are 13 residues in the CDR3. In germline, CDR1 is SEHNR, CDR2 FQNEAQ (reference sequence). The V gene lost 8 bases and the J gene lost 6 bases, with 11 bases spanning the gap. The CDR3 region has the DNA TGTGCCAGCCAGACAGTTGTTAATTCACCCCTCCACTTT. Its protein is CASQTVVNSPLHF.

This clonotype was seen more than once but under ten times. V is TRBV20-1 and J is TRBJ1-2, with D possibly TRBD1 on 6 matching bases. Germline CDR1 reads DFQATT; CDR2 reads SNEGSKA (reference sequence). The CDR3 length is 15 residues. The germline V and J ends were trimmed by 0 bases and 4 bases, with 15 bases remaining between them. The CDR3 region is CSARDLRGTGYGYTF. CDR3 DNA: TGCAGTGCTAGAGATCTCAGGGGCACGGGCTATGGCTACACCTTC.

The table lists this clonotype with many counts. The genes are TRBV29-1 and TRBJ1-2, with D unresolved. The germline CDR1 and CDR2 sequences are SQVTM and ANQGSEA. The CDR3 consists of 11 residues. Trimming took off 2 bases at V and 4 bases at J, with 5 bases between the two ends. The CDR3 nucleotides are TGCAGCGTTGAACGCTCCTATGGCTACACCTTC. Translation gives CSVERSYGYTF.

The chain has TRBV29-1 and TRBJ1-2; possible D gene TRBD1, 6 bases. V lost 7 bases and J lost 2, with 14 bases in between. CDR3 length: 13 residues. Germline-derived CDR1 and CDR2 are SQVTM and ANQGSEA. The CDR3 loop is CSARTDVNYGYTF. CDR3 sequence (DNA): TGCAGCGCCCGGACAGACGTGAACTATGGCTACACCTTC.

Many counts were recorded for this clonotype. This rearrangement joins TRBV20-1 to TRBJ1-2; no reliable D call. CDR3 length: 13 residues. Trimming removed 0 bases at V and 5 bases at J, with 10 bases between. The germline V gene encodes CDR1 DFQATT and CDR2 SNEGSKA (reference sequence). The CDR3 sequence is CSARDSVRYGYTF. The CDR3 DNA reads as TGCAGTGCTAGAGATAGTGTCCGTTATGGCTACACCTTC.

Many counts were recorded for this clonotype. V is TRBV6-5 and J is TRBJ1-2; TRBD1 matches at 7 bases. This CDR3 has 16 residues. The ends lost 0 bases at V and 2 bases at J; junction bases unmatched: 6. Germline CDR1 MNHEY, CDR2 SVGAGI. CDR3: CASSYSPGQPNYGYTF. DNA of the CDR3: TGTGCCAGCAGTTACTCCCCGGGACAGCCCAACTATGGCTACACCTTC.

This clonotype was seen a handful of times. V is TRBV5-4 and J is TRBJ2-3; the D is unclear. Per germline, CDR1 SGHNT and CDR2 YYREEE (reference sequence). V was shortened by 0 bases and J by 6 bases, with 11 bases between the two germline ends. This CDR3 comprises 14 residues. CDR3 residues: CASSLEQRRDTQYF. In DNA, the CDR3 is TGTGCCAGCAGCTTGGAACAGAGAAGGGATACGCAGTATTTT.

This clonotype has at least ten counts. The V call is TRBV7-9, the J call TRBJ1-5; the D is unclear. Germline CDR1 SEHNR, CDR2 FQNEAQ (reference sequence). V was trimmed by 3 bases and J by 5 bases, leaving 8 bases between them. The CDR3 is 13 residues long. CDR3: CASSLSGHQPQHF. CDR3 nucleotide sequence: TGTGCCAGCAGCTTGTCTGGCCATCAGCCCCAGCATTTT.

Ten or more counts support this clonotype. The CDR3 DNA sequence: TGTGCCAGCAGCTTCCGGGACAGACCCTACGAGCAGTACTTC. This translates into CASSFRDRPYEQYF. The rearrangement links TRBV7-2 to TRBJ2-7, with 7 positions matching TRBD1. There are 14 residues in the CDR3. Germline-derived CDR1 and CDR2 are SGHTA and FQGNSA. Trimming removed 3 bases from V and 2 bases from J; junction bases left unmatched: 4. The full variable domain, its missing parts supplied by reference TRBV7-2 and TRBJ2-7, is GAGVSQSPSNKVTEKGKDVELRCDPISGHTALYWYRQSLGQGLEFLIYFQGNSAPDKSGLPSDRFSAERTGGSVSTLTIQRTQQEDSAVYLCASSFRDRPYEQYFGPGTRLTVT.

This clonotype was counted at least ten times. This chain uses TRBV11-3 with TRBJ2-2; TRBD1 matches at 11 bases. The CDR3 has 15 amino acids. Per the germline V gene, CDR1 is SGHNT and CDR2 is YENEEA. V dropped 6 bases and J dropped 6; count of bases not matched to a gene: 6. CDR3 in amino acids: CASSLGTGGSGELFF. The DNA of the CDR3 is TGTGCCAGCAGTCTCGGGACAGGGGGATCCGGGGAGCTGTTTTTT.

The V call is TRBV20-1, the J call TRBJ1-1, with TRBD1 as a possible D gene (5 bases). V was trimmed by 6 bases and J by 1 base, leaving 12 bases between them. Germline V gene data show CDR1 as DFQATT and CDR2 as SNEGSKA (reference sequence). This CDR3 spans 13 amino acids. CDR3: CSASRGSNTEAFF. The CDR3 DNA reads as TGCAGTGCGTCAAGGGGTTCGAACACTGAAGCTTTCTTT.

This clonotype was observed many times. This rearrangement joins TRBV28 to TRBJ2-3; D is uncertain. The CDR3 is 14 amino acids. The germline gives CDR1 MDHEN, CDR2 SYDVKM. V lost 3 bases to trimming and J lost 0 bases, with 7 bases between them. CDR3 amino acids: CASSLDGSTDTQYF. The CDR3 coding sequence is TGTGCCAGCAGTTTGGACGGTAGCACAGATACGCAGTATTTT. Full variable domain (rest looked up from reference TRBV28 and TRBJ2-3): DVKVTQSSRYLVKRTGEKVFLECVQDMDHENMFWYRQDPGLGLRLIYFSYDVKMKEKGDIPEGYSVSREKKERFSLILESASTNQTSMYLCASSLDGSTDTQYFGPGTRLTVL.

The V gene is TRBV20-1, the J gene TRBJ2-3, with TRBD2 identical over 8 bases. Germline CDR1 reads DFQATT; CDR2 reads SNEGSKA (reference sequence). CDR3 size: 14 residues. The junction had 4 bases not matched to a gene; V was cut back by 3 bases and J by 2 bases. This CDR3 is CSASGGVTTDTQYF. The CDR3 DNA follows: TGCAGTGCTAGCGGGGGGGTGACCACAGATACGCAGTATTTT.

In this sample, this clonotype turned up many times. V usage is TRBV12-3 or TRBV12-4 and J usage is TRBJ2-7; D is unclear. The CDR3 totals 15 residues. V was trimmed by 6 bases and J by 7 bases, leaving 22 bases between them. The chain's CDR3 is CASSPTRHYFREQYF. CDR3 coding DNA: TGTGCCAGCAGCCCTACGAGACATTATTTTCGGGAGCAGTACTTC.

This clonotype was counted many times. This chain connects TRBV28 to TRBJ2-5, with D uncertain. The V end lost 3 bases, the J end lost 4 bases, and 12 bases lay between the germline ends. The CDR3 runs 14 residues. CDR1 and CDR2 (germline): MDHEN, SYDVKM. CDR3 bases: TGTGCCAGCAGTTTTAATGGTCGACGAGAGACCCAGTACTTC. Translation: CASSFNGRRETQYF.

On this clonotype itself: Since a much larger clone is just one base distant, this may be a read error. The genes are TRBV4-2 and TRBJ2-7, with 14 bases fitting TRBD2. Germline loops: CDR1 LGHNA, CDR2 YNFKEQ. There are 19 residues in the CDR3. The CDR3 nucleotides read TGTGTCAGCAGCCAAGGAGCGACTAGCGGGGGGGCCAGTACCCACGAGCAGTACGTC. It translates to CVSSQGATSGGASTHEQYV.

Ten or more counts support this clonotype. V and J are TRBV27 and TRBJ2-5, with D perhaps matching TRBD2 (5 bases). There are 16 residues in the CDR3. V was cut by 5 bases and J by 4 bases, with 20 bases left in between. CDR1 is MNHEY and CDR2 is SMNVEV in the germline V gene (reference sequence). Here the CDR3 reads CASSPRRTRTGETQYF. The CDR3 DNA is TGTGCCAGCAGTCCCCGGAGGACGAGGACCGGAGAGACCCAGTACTTC.

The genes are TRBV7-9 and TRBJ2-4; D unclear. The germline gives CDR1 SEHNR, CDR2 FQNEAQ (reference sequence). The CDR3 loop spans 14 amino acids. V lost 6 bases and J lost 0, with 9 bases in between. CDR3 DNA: TGTGCCAGCAGTTTTTCCACAGCCAAAAACATTCAGTACTTC. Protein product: CASSFSTAKNIQYF.

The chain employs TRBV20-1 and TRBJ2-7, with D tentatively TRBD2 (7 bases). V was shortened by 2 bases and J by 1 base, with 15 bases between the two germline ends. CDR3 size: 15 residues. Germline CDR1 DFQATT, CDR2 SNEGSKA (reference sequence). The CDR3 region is CSARIRGRGSYEQYV. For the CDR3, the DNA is TGCAGTGCTAGAATAAGGGGGAGGGGATCCTACGAGCAGTACGTC.

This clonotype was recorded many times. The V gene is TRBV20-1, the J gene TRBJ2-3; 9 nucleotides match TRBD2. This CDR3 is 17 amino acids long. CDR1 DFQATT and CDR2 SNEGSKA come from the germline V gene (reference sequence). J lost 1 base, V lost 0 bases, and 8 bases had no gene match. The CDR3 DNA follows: TGCAGTGCTAGAGATCACCTGGCTAGCGGGGGCACAGATACGCAGTATTTT. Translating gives CSARDHLASGGTDTQYF.

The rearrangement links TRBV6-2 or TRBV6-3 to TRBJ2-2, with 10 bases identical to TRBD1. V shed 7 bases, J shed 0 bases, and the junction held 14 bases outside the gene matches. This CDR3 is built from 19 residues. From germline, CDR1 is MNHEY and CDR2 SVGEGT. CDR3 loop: CASTTGGWGGPSNTGELFF. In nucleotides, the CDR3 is TGTGCCAGCACGACAGGGGGCTGGGGTGGACCTTCGAACACCGGGGAGCTGTTTTTT.

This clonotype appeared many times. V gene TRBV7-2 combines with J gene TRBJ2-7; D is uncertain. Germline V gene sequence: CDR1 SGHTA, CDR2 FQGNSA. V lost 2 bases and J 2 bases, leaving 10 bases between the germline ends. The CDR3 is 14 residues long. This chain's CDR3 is CASSLTSGTYEQYF. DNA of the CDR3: TGTGCCAGCAGCTTAACATCCGGCACCTACGAGCAGTACTTC.

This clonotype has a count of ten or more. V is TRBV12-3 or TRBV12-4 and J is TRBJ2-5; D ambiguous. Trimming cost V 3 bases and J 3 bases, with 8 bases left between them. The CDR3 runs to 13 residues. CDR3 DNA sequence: TGTGCCAGCAGTTTTGGCGAAAAAGAGACCCAGTACTTC. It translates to CASSFGEKETQYF.